The TCR beta chain under discussion was sequenced for a study of T cell repertoires in cytomegalovirus infection. Overall study findings and caveats: Carriers of CMV and the relevant HLA type were discriminated by public TCR beta frequency.

The germline V gene has CDR1 MNHNS and CDR2 SASEGT. The CDR3 is 13 residues long. The J segment lost 6 bases and the V segment lost 8 bases, leaving 10 bases of the junction unmatched. This clonotype was recorded at least ten times. The antigen is unknown. One entry per CDR3 protein, called by TCRdb with MiXCR from the reads. The sample yields roughly 760,000 distinct CDR3 sequences, 35% to 40% seen once. This receptor was obtained from a human donor in good health (CMV status not recorded). Some clones in this sample may be carry-over from other donors' samples. V is TRBV6-1 and J is TRBJ2-7; 7 bases map to TRBD1. Input material: PBMCs. CDR3 DNA sequence: TGTGCCAGCCTAAGGACGACAGGGCCCGAGCAGTACTTC. As protein: CASLRTTGPEQYF.